The 30 T cell receptor beta chains presented below share a single source sample, sequenced in a study of T-cell memory formation after mild COVID-19 (dated by TCRdb to the early 2020s). Library method: 5' RACE. Sequencing was performed on an Illumina NovaSeq 6000. TCRdb handled the public reads itself, with Q25 trimming in fastp and clone calling in MiXCR, and kept productive beta chains. Merged by CDR3 protein, the rows form single entries marked with the most common genes and DNA. This sample holds roughly 600,000 distinct CDR3 sequences; more than 15% were observed only once. The ten largest clones take up 12% of the sample. Sample: PBMCs or a T cell subset sorted from them (not recorded which). The receptors originated from an adult woman who had mild COVID-19 (a few samples of this study predate the infection). The sample titles of this study are shuffled in the database, so cell type and time point are left out; the donor was told from shared clones.

This clonotype was observed a few times. The rearrangement links TRBV12-3 or TRBV12-4 to TRBJ2-1, with TRBD2 identical over 9 bases. Trimming at V came to 6 bases and at J to 8 bases, leaving 8 bases not matched to a gene. The CDR3 totals 14 residues. CDR3: CASRRSGSPDEQFF. The CDR3 DNA reads as TGTGCCAGCAGACGTAGCGGGAGTCCCGATGAGCAGTTCTTC.

This clonotype has only a few counts. The genes are TRBV14 and TRBJ1-1; D uncertain. V gave up 1 base and J gave up 4 bases, with 7 bases separating them. The CDR3 runs to 13 residues. Germline V gene lookup returns CDR1 SGHDN and CDR2 FVKESK. The CDR3 loop reads CASSQVRFTEAFF. The CDR3 coding sequence is TGTGCCAGCAGCCAAGTTAGGTTCACTGAAGCTTTCTTT.

V and J are TRBV3-1 and TRBJ2-5; 12 nucleotides align to TRBD2. The CDR3 length is 16 residues. The V segment lost 4 bases and the J segment 2 bases; nucleotides outside the gene matches: 5. CDR1 and CDR2 from the germline V gene are LGHDT and YNNKEL (reference sequence). This chain's CDR3 is CASSRGLAGTQETQYF. DNA of the CDR3: TGTGCCAGCAGCCGCGGACTAGCGGGGACTCAAGAGACCCAGTACTTC.

There are a few counts of this clonotype. The CDR3 DNA is TGTGCCAGTAGTAGGTCAGGGGAAGCCTACGAGCAGTACTTC. It encodes CASSRSGEAYEQYF. This chain links TRBV19 with TRBJ2-7; the D gene is possibly TRBD1 (6 bases). Germline CDR1 reads LNHDA; CDR2 reads SQIVND (reference sequence). V shed 4 bases and J shed 2 bases, with 12 bases lying between them. CDR3 length: 14 amino acids.

V gene TRBV15 combines with J gene TRBJ1-5; D is unclear. This CDR3 has 13 amino acids. Looked up from germline, CDR1 is LNHNV and CDR2 is YYDKDF (reference sequence). V was pared by 5 bases and J by 7 bases, with 12 bases between. DNA for the CDR3: TGTGCCACCAGCCTACCTCAGTGGCAGCCCCAGCATTTT. Translation gives CATSLPQWQPQHF.

This clonotype was counted once. DNA of the CDR3: TGTGCCAGCCTAGACAGGGGAGTTAATGAGCAGTTCTTC. It translates to CASLDRGVNEQFF. This sequence joins TRBV6-1 and TRBJ2-1; 8 bases map to TRBD1. V trimming: 8 bases; J trimming: 7 bases; junction bases outside the gene matches: 7. Germline CDR1 is MNHNS and CDR2 is SASEGT. CDR3 size: 13 residues.

The chain employs TRBV5-5 and TRBJ2-2, with 7 bases lining up with TRBD1. With V trimmed by 4 bases and J by 0 bases, 6 bases remained unmatched. There are 16 residues in the CDR3. Germline assignment: CDR1 SGHKS and CDR2 YYEKEE (reference sequence). The CDR3 nucleotides are TGTGCCAGCAGCCCCCGGACAGGCCCGAACACCGGGGAGCTGTTTTTT. Translation gives CASSPRTGPNTGELFF.

This clonotype was picked up one time. The chain links TRBV2 to TRBJ2-5; TRBD2 agrees at 8 bases. The germline V gene has CDR1 SNHLY and CDR2 FYNNEI. V lost 9 bases, J lost 5 bases, and 14 bases stayed unmatched. The CDR3 loop spans 15 amino acids. The CDR3 is CASRSYGGELETQYF. The CDR3 bases are TGTGCCAGTCGCAGTTACGGGGGGGAATTGGAGACCCAGTACTTC.

This sequence joins TRBV30 and TRBJ2-7; a possible D gene is TRBD1 (6 bases). Germline V CDR1 and CDR2: GTSNPN, SVGIG (reference sequence). This CDR3 region has 14 residues. Deletions cut 3 bases from V and 4 bases from J, with 16 bases between. The CDR3 sequence: CAWRTSGVWYEQYF. Here the CDR3 DNA reads TGTGCCTGGAGGACCTCAGGGGTATGGTACGAGCAGTACTTC.

The rearrangement links TRBV7-2 to TRBJ2-7, with 9 bases lining up with TRBD1. Germline V lookup: CDR1 SGHTA, CDR2 FQGNSA. V was clipped by 4 bases and J by 9 bases; unmatched bases: 10. The CDR3 has 14 amino acids. The CDR3 reads CASSSGQGNLRQYF. For the CDR3, the DNA is TGTGCCAGCAGCTCGGGACAGGGTAACCTTCGGCAGTACTTC. The complete variable domain, with remaining parts taken from reference TRBV7-2 and TRBJ2-7, reads GAGVSQSPSNKVTEKGKDVELRCDPISGHTALYWYRQSLGQGLEFLIYFQGNSAPDKSGLPSDRFSAERTGGSVSTLTIQRTQQEDSAVYLCASSSGQGNLRQYFGPGTRLTVT.

This clonotype has just a few counts. The chain employs TRBV24-1 and TRBJ1-2; no clear D gene. The CDR3 runs 15 residues. The ends were cut back, 5 bases at V and 3 bases at J, with 15 bases in the middle. Germline CDR1 KGHDR, CDR2 SFDVKD. The CDR3 nucleotides read TGTGCCACCAGTGGGTCGGGGAGCGGCTACTATGGCTACACCTTC. Residues: CATSGSGSGYYGYTF.

This chain connects TRBV7-3 to TRBJ1-1; a possible D gene is TRBD1 (6 bases). The CDR3 contains 16 residues. CDR1 SGHTA and CDR2 FQGTGA come from the germline V gene. Trimming left V 5 bases short and J 4 bases short, with 20 bases between. The DNA of the CDR3 is TGTGCCAGCAGCGCGCTAGGGGGGCGAGTGATCACTGAAGCTTTCTTT. It encodes CASSALGGRVITEAFF.

This clonotype was counted a single time. The J gene is TRBJ2-5, the V gene TRBV4-1, with D perhaps TRBD2 (6 bases). Trimming shortened V by 4 bases and J by 5 bases, and 17 bases separated the two germline ends. Per the germline V gene, CDR1 is MGHRA and CDR2 is YSYEKL. This CDR3 has 15 amino acids. The CDR3: CASSLRTEGGETQYF. The DNA for the CDR3 is TGCGCCAGCAGCCTGAGGACGGAGGGTGGGGAGACCCAGTACTTC.

V and J are TRBV10-2 and TRBJ2-3; D gene ambiguous. Trimming pared 7 bases from V and 2 bases from J, leaving 4 bases between. The germline gives CDR1 WSHSY, CDR2 SAAADI. The CDR3 is 11 amino acids. CDR3 sequence (DNA): TGCGCCAGCAAACTCACAGATACGCAGTATTTT. Protein sequence: CASKLTDTQYF.

This clonotype was counted ten times or more. The CDR3 loop reads CASGGEVWGIYNEQFF. The DNA of the CDR3 is TGCGCCAGCGGAGGGGAGGTGTGGGGGATCTACAATGAGCAGTTCTTC. The gene calls are TRBV5-1 and TRBJ2-1, with a possible D match to TRBD2 (6 bases). CDR1 is SGHRS, CDR2 YFSETQ, per germline. The V and J ends lost 7 bases and 3 bases respectively, with 20 bases between them. This CDR3 has 16 residues.

This clonotype was recorded a few times. The chain has TRBV19 and TRBJ2-7; 12 positions agree with TRBD2. There are 15 residues in the CDR3. V shed 3 bases and J 4 bases; nucleotides not matched to a gene: 4. CDR1 LNHDA and CDR2 SQIVND come from the germline V gene (reference sequence). CDR3 DNA sequence: TGTGCCAGTAGTATGTCCGGGACTAGCGGGTACGAGCAGTACTTC. It yields the protein CASSMSGTSGYEQYF.

This chain connects TRBV12-3 or TRBV12-4 to TRBJ2-3, with 13 bases aligning to TRBD2. The CDR3 loop spans 17 amino acids. Unmatched junction bases numbered 10, after V lost 5 bases and J lost 5 bases. CDR3 DNA sequence: TGTGCCAGCAGTCCAGGACTAGCGGGAGAGTCGGTAGATACGCAGTATTTT. This sequence encodes CASSPGLAGESVDTQYF.

This clonotype has a handful of counts. The chain is built from TRBV11-2 and TRBJ2-5, with D unresolved. CDR1 and CDR2 (germline): SGHAT, FQNNGV. Trimming pared 0 bases from V and 3 bases from J, leaving 8 bases between. The CDR3 length is 14 residues. This CDR3 reads CASSLEPTKETQYF. The CDR3 bases are TGTGCCAGCAGCTTAGAACCCACGAAAGAGACCCAGTACTTC.

A few counts support this clonotype. The rearrangement joins TRBV6-2 or TRBV6-3 to TRBJ2-7; D unclear. CDR3 length: 12 residues. The ends were cut back, 2 bases at V and 3 bases at J, with 5 bases in the middle. Per germline, CDR1 MNHEY and CDR2 SVGEGT. CDR3 nucleotide sequence: TGTGCCAGCAGTTACCCCTACTACGAGCAGTACTTC. This codes for CASSYPYYEQYF.

This clonotype was counted only a few times. The rearrangement links TRBV5-1 to TRBJ2-3; 7 nucleotides match TRBD2. CDR3 length: 16 residues. J gave up 4 bases and V 0 bases, and 8 bases lay outside the gene matches. The germline V gene has CDR1 SGHRS and CDR2 YFSETQ. CDR3 in amino acids: CASSLVGRDYADTQYF. The CDR3 DNA sequence: TGCGCCAGCAGCTTGGTCGGCAGGGACTACGCAGATACGCAGTATTTT. Drawing the rest from reference TRBV5-1 and TRBJ2-3, the complete variable domain is KAGVTQTPRYLIKTRGQQVTLSCSPISGHRSVSWYQQTPGQGLQFLFEYFSETQRNKGNFPGRFSGRQFSNSRSEMNVSTLELGDSALYLCASSLVGRDYADTQYFGPGTRLTVL.

This clonotype appeared a few times. This chain links TRBV7-2 with TRBJ2-3; D is perhaps TRBD2 (6 bases). The germline CDR1 and CDR2 sequences are SGHTA and FQGNSA. The CDR3 loop spans 14 amino acids. V dropped 5 bases and J dropped 5 bases, with 14 bases sitting between them. The CDR3 nucleotides read TGTGCCAGCAGCCAGGAGGGCCTTAGAGATACGCAGTATTTT. This codes for CASSQEGLRDTQYF.

The J gene is TRBJ1-2, the V gene TRBV12-3 or TRBV12-4, with TRBD1 matching over 12 bases. Unmatched junction bases numbered 18, after V lost 6 bases and J lost 4 bases. The CDR3 sequence is 19 residues long. The CDR3: CASSSPRRDRGPPLYGYTF. In nucleotides, the CDR3 is TGTGCCAGCAGCTCCCCTCGCCGGGACAGGGGGCCCCCCCTCTATGGCTACACCTTC.

The rearrangement uses TRBV20-1 and TRBJ2-1; 10 nucleotides match TRBD2. The V gene's germline CDR1 is DFQATT and CDR2 SNEGSKA (reference sequence). CDR3 length: 17 residues. J lost 0 bases, V lost 5 bases, and 10 bases had no gene match. The CDR3 sequence: CSALGLATEGSYNEQFF. The DNA for the CDR3 is TGCAGTGCTTTGGGACTAGCGACGGAGGGCTCCTACAATGAGCAGTTCTTC.

This clonotype has just a few counts. The chain employs TRBV5-1 and TRBJ2-7; D is undetermined. CDR1 and CDR2 from the germline V gene are SGHRS and YFSETQ. The CDR3 sequence is 13 residues long. Trimming removed 6 bases at V and 0 bases at J, with 10 bases between. This CDR3 is CASKVRDSYEQYF. The CDR3 DNA reads as TGCGCCAGCAAAGTGAGAGACTCCTACGAGCAGTACTTC. Filled out from reference TRBV5-1 and TRBJ2-7, the complete variable domain reads KAGVTQTPRYLIKTRGQQVTLSCSPISGHRSVSWYQQTPGQGLQFLFEYFSETQRNKGNFPGRFSGRQFSNSRSEMNVSTLELGDSALYLCASKVRDSYEQYFGPGTRLTVT.

J is TRBJ1-1 and V is TRBV4-1; D uncertain. The germline V and J ends were trimmed by 2 bases and 4 bases, with 11 bases remaining between them. The CDR3 is 14 amino acids. From germline, CDR1 is MGHRA and CDR2 YSYEKL. The CDR3 DNA follows: TGCGCCAGCAGCCAACCACGTCGGGGCACTGAAGCTTTCTTT. This encodes CASSQPRRGTEAFF.

The chain is built from TRBV12-3 or TRBV12-4 and TRBJ2-1; unclear D gene. V was trimmed by 3 bases and J by 4 bases, leaving 10 bases between them. CDR3 length: 14 residues. CDR3 region: CASSFQVRYNEQFF. The CDR3 DNA reads as TGTGCCAGCAGTTTCCAGGTGAGGTACAATGAGCAGTTCTTC.

For this clonotype: This may be a read error, as it is one base from a much larger clone. This rearrangement joins TRBV5-1 to TRBJ2-5, with 9 bases identical to TRBD2. The CDR3 totals 15 residues. Germline V gene sequence: CDR1 SGHRS, CDR2 YFSETQ. CDR3 nucleotides: TGCACCAGCAGCTTCGGACTAGCGCAGGCAGAGACCCAGTACTTC. Amino acids: CTSSFGLAQAETQYF.

The chain recombines TRBV9 with TRBJ2-5, with a weak D call TRBD2 (6 bases). The germline V gene has CDR1 SGDLS and CDR2 YYNGEE. This CDR3 comprises 15 residues. Trimming removed 3 bases at V and 1 base at J, with 13 bases between. For the CDR3, the DNA is TGTGCCAGCAGCGCGCTAACTAGCCCCCAAGAGACCCAGTACTTC. Its translation: CASSALTSPQETQYF.

This chain uses TRBV5-6 with TRBJ2-1, with 11 nucleotides matching TRBD2. In germline, CDR1 is SGHDT, CDR2 YYEEEE. The CDR3 loop spans 18 amino acids. With V trimmed by 4 bases and J by 5 bases, 14 bases remained unmatched. The CDR3 coding sequence is TGTGCCAGCAGCCCAGAACTAACGACTAGCGGGGCTGACAATGAGCAGTTCTTC. Its protein product is CASSPELTTSGADNEQFF.

This clonotype was seen only a few times. J is TRBJ1-1 and V is TRBV11-3; D gene uncertain. The CDR3 totals 11 residues. CDR1 and CDR2 (germline): SGHNT, YENEEA. V was pared by 3 bases and J by 4 bases, with 3 bases between. The CDR3 DNA reads TGTGCCAGCAGCTTGTTCACTGAAGCTTTCTTT. As protein: CASSLFTEAFF.